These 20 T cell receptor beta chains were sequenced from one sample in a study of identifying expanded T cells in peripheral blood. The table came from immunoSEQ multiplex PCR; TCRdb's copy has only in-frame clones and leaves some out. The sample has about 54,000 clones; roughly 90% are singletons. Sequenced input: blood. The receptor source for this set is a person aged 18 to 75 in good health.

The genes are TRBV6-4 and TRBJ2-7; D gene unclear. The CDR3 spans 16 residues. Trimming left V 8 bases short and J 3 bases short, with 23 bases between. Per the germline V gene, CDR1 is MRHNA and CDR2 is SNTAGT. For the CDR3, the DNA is TGTGCCAGCGGCCACCTACCCGCAGTCCCGAGCTACGAGCAGTACTTC. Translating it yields CASGHLPAVPSYEQYF.

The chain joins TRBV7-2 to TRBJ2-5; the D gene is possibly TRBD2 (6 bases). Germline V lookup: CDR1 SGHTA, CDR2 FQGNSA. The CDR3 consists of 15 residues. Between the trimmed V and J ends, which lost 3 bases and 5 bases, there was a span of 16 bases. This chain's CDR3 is CASSLGSAGWETQYF. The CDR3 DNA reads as TGTGCCAGCAGCTTGGGTTCAGCGGGTTGGGAGACCCAGTACTTC.

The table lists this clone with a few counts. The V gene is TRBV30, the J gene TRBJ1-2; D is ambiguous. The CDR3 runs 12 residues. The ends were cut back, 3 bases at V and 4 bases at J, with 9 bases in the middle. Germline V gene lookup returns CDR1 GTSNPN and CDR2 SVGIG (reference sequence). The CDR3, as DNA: TGTGCCTGGAGACTCCCGCCCTATGGCTACACCTTC. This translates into CAWRLPPYGYTF.

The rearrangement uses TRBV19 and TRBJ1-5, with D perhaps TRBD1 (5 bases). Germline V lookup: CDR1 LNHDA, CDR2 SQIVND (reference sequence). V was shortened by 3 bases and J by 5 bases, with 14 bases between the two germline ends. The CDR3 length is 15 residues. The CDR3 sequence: CASSIGHRVYQPQHF. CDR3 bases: TGTGCCAGTAGTATTGGACATAGGGTCTATCAGCCCCAGCATTTT.

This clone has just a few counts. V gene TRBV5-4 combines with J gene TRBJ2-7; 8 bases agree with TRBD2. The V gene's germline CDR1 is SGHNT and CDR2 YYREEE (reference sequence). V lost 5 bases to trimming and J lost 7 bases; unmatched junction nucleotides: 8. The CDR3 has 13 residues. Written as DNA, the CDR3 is TGTGCCAGCAGAGAAGGACTAGCCGGGGAGCAGTACTTC. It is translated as CASREGLAGEQYF.

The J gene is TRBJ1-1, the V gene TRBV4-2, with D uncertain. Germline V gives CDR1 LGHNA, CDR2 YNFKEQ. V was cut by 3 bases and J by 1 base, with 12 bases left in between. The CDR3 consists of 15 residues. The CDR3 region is CASSQGLMGNTEAFF. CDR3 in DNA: TGTGCCAGCAGCCAGGGCCTAATGGGGAACACTGAAGCTTTCTTT.

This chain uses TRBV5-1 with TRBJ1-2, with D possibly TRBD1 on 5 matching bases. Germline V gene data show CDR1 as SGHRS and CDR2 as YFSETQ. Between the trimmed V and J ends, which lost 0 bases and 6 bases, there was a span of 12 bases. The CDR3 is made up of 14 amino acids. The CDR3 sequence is CASSLALTDDGYTF. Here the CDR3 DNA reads TGCGCCAGCAGCTTGGCCCTGACAGACGATGGCTACACCTTC. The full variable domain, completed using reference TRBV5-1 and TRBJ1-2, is KAGVTQTPRYLIKTRGQQVTLSCSPISGHRSVSWYQQTPGQGLQFLFEYFSETQRNKGNFPGRFSGRQFSNSRSEMNVSTLELGDSALYLCASSLALTDDGYTFGSGTRLTVV.

CDR3: CASSAHKEDYEQYF. CDR3 nucleotide sequence: TGTGCCAGCTCAGCACACAAAGAAGACTACGAGCAGTACTTC. This sequence joins TRBV18 and TRBJ2-7; no clear D gene. The V end was cut by 5 bases, the J end by 3 bases, with 14 bases between. This CDR3 region has 14 residues. Germline CDR1 is KGHSH and CDR2 is LQKENI.

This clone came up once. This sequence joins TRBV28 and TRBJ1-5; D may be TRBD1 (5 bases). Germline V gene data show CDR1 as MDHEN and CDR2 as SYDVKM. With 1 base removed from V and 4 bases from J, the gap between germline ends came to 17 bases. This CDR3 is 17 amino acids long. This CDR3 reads CASSLSNPPDKNQPQHF. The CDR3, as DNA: TGTGCCAGCAGTTTATCCAACCCCCCGGACAAGAATCAGCCCCAGCATTTT.

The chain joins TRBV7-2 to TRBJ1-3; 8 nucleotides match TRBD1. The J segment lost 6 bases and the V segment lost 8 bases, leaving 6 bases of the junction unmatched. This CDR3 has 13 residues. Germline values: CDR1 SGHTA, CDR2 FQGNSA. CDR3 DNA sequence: TGTGCCAGCGGACAGGGTGTGGAAAACACCATATATTTT. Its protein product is CASGQGVENTIYF.

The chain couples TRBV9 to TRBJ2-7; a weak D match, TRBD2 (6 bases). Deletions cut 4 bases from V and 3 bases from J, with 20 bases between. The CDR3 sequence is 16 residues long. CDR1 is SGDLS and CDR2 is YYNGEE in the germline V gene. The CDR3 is CASSSNPGGGNYEQYF. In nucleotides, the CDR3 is TGTGCCAGCAGCTCAAATCCCGGCGGAGGGAACTACGAGCAGTACTTC. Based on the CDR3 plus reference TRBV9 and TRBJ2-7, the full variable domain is DSGVTQTPKHLITATGQRVTLRCSPRSGDLSVYWYQQSLDQGLQFLIQYYNGEERAKGNILERFSAQQFPDLHSELNLSSLELGDSALYFCASSSNPGGGNYEQYFGPGTRLTVT.

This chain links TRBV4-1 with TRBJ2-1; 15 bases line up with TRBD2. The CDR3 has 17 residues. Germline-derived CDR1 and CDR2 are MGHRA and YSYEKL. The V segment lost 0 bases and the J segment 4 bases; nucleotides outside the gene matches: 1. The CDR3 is CASSQEGLAGGYNEQFF. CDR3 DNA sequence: TGCGCCAGCAGCCAAGAGGGACTAGCGGGAGGTTACAATGAGCAGTTCTTC.

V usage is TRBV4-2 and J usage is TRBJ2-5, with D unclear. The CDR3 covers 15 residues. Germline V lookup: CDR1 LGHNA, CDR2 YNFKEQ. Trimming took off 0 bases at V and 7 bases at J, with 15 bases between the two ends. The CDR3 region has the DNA TGTGCCAGCAGCCAAGATCATCTACCCCAATGGACCCAGTACTTC. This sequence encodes CASSQDHLPQWTQYF.

The DNA for the CDR3 is TGTGCCAGCAGCGTACGGGAGGGCGGCTCCTACAATGAGCAGTTCTTC. Translated, it gives CASSVREGGSYNEQFF. The chain employs TRBV9 and TRBJ2-1; 8 bases match TRBD2. The CDR3 contains 16 residues. V was pared by 1 base and J by 0 bases, with 3 bases of the junction left unmatched. Germline CDR1 is SGDLS and CDR2 is YYNGEE.

CDR3 nucleotide sequence: TGTGCCAGCAGCTTGTATCGGGACGGCCCTAATGAAAAACTGTTTTTT. As protein: CASSLYRDGPNEKLFF. The chain joins TRBV5-8 to TRBJ1-4; a possible D gene is TRBD1 (5 bases). The CDR3 contains 16 residues. Germline-derived CDR1 and CDR2 are SGHTS and YDEGEE. Trimming removed 1 base at V and 3 bases at J, with 13 bases between.

DNA for the CDR3: TGCGCCAGCTCGGGACAGTATTCTGACAATGAGCAGTTCTTC. Its translation: CASSGQYSDNEQFF. This chain joins TRBV10-2 and TRBJ2-1, with TRBD1 matching 7 bases. Germline V gives CDR1 WSHSY, CDR2 SAAADI. Unmatched junction bases numbered 9, after V lost 8 bases and J lost 5 bases. CDR3 length: 14 residues.

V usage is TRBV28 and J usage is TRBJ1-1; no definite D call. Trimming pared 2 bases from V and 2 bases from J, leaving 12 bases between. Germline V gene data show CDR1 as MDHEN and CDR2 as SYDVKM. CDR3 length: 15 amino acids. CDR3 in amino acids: CASSLRMLINTEAFF. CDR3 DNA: TGTGCCAGCAGTTTAAGAATGTTAATCAACACTGAAGCTTTCTTT.

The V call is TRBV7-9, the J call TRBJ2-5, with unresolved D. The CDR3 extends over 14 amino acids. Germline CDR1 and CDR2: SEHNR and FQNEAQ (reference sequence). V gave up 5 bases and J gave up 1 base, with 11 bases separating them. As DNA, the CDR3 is TGTGCCAGCAGCCAATTTAGCAGCCAAGAGACCCAGTACTTC. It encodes CASSQFSSQETQYF. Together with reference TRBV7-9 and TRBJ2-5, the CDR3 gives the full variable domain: DTGVSQNPRHKITKRGQNVTFRCDPISEHNRLYWYRQTLGQGPEFLTYFQNEAQLEKSRLLSDRFSAERPKGSFSTLEIQRTEQGDSAMYLCASSQFSSQETQYFGPGTRLLVL.

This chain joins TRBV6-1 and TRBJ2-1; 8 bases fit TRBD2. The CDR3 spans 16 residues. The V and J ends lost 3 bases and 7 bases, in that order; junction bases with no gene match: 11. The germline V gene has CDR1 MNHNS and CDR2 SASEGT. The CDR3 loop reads CASSDDGRAWGNEQFF. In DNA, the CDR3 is TGTGCCAGCAGTGACGACGGGAGGGCCTGGGGAAATGAGCAGTTCTTC.

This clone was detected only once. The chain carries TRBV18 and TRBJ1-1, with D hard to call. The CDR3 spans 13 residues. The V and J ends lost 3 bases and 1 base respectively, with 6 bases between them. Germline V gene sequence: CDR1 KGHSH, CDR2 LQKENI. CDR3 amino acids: CASSPSGNTEAFF. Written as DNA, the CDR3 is TGTGCCAGCTCACCGTCAGGGAACACTGAAGCTTTCTTT.